Listed below are T cell receptor beta chains from one sample, sequenced in a study of T cell responses to AZD1222 COVID-19 vaccine. This table comes from immunoSEQ multiplex PCR, and its TCRdb copy is limited to in-frame clones, with some not included. This table holds some 130,000 clones, 90% found once. Material: peripheral blood, obtained on day 0 of AZD1222 vaccination. All receptors come from an adult in good health. CDR3s include the opening cysteine and the closing phenylalanine or tryptophan. Fields, in order: J gene, V gene, D gene, clone size, CDR3 protein, CDR3 DNA. A D gene is named only where the DNA matches it firmly. Rows give clone size only sometimes, using once, few, many, or a class for an expanded clone.

TRBJ2-5,TRBV18,.,.,CASSPGVTKETQYF,TGTGCCAGCTCACCCGGAGTAACGAAAGAGACCCAGTACTTC
TRBJ2-1,TRBV6-5,.,.,CASSPPGQQYNEQFF,TGTGCCAGCAGTCCCCCAGGACAGCAATACAATGAGCAGTTCTTC
TRBJ1-5,TRBV28,TRBD1,.,CASSLDRRLVF,TGTGCCAGCAGTCTGGACAGGAGACTTGTTTTT
TRBJ1-3,TRBV7-6,.,.,CASSLEFWESSGNTIYF,TGTGCCAGCAGCTTAGAATTTTGGGAGAGCTCTGGAAACACCATATATTTT
TRBJ2-7,TRBV18,.,once,CASSPRDPPSYEQYF,TGTGCCAGCTCACCCCGGGACCCACCCTCCTACGAGCAGTACTTC
TRBJ1-2,TRBV19,.,.,CASSTGSNYGYTF,TGTGCCAGTAGTACAGGGTCTAACTATGGCTACACCTTC
TRBJ2-2,TRBV5-5,.,once,CASSWDGANTGELFF,TGTGCCAGCAGCTGGGACGGAGCGAACACCGGGGAGCTGTTTTTT
TRBJ2-3,TRBV27,.,.,CASRKVGDTQYF,TGTGCCAGCAGGAAGGTCGGAGATACGCAGTATTTT
TRBJ2-5,TRBV18,TRBD1,.,CASSPGRDRGTRETQYF,TGTGCCAGCTCACCCGGCCGGGACAGGGGGACTCGAGAGACCCAGTACTTC
TRBJ2-1,TRBV6-5,TRBD1,.,CASSSWTGGVNEQFF,TGTGCCAGCAGTAGTTGGACAGGGGGCGTCAATGAGCAGTTCTTC
TRBJ1-6,TRBV18,.,.,CASLQGRDSPLHF,TGTGCCAGCTTACAGGGTAGGGACTCACCCCTCCACTTT
TRBJ1-6,TRBV24-1,.,.,CATSGSGSSYNSPLHF,TGTGCCACCAGTGGGTCAGGGAGCTCCTATAATTCACCCCTCCACTTT
TRBJ2-1,TRBV9,.,.,CASSVSTYNEQFF,TGTGCCAGCAGCGTAAGCACCTACAATGAGCAGTTCTTC
TRBJ2-1,TRBV15,TRBD2,.,CATSLTSGSIHEQFF,TGTGCCACCAGCCTGACTAGCGGGAGTATCCATGAGCAGTTCTTC
TRBJ1-4,TRBV11-2,TRBD1,.,CASSTHRGQIEKLFF,TGTGCCAGCAGCACCCACAGGGGGCAGATTGAAAAACTGTTTTTT
TRBJ1-4,TRBV19,.,.,CASSIGDSREKLFF,TGTGCCAGTAGTATCGGGGATAGCCGTGAAAAACTGTTTTTT
TRBJ1-1,TRBV6-5,TRBD1,.,CASRQGGTEAFF,TGTGCCAGCAGGCAGGGGGGGACTGAAGCTTTCTTT
TRBJ1-2,TRBV19,.,.,CASNSRTRALYGYTF,TGTGCCAGTAACTCAAGAACCAGGGCACTCTATGGCTACACCTTC
TRBJ1-5,TRBV29-1,.,.,CSVGGQGNQPQHF,TGCAGCGTTGGGGGCCAAGGCAATCAGCCCCAGCATTTT
TRBJ2-3,TRBV7-3,.,.,CASSPSGGGVTDTQYF,TGTGCCAGCAGCCCCTCCGGTGGCGGGGTCACAGATACGCAGTATTTT
TRBJ1-2,TRBV12-3/TRBV12-4,.,.,CASSSAANYGYTF,TGTGCCAGCAGTTCGGCGGCGAACTATGGCTACACCTTC
TRBJ1-2,TRBV5-5,TRBD1,.,CASSLAPDRVEGGYTF,TGTGCCAGCAGCTTGGCACCGGACAGGGTAGAAGGTGGCTACACCTTC
TRBJ1-1,TRBV3-1/TRBV3-2,.,.,CASSQGNTGGRSTEAFF,TGTGCCAGCAGCCAAGGAAATACGGGTGGGAGGAGCACTGAAGCTTTCTTT
TRBJ1-4,TRBV30,.,.,CAWKRYRELFF,TGTGCCTGGAAGAGGTACCGGGAACTGTTTTTT
TRBJ1-3,TRBV5-4,.,.,CASSLTRGAGNTIYF,TGTGCCAGCAGCTTGACAAGGGGGGCTGGAAACACCATATATTTT
TRBJ1-6,TRBV6-5,TRBD1,.,CASSNRDRFSPLHF,TGTGCCAGCAGTAATCGGGACAGATTTTCACCCCTCCACTTT
TRBJ1-6,TRBV25-1,TRBD1,.,CASSDTGGWNSPLHF,TGTGCCAGCAGTGATACAGGGGGCTGGAATTCACCCCTCCACTTT
TRBJ2-3,TRBV7-3,.,.,CASSLNPRPTDTQYF,TGTGCCAGCAGCTTAAACCCCCGCCCCACAGATACGCAGTATTTT
TRBJ1-2,TRBV27,.,.,CASSLSGVYGYTF,TGTGCCAGCAGTTTATCAGGGGTCTATGGCTACACCTTC
TRBJ1-4,TRBV5-1,.,.,CASSLAPQSTNEKLFF,TGCGCCAGCAGCTTGGCCCCGCAGTCAACTAATGAAAAACTGTTTTTT
TRBJ1-3,TRBV5-1,.,.,CASSVGLQGNTIYF,TGCGCCAGCAGCGTGGGACTCCAGGGAAACACCATATATTTT
TRBJ2-2,TRBV7-3,.,.,CASSLGPAGELFF,TGTGCCAGCAGCTTAGGTCCAGCCGGGGAGCTGTTTTTT
TRBJ1-2,TRBV10-3,.,.,CASFGTAGYTF,TGTGCCTCCTTTGGGACGGCCGGCTACACCTTC
TRBJ1-2,TRBV13,TRBD1,.,CASSLRGQNYGYTF,TGTGCCAGCAGCTTACGGGGACAGAACTATGGCTACACCTTC
TRBJ2-7,TRBV6-5,.,.,CASSADSIYEQYF,TGTGCCAGCAGCGCCGACTCAATCTACGAGCAGTACTTC
TRBJ2-1,TRBV5-4,.,.,CAMIDLQGAASGNLRNEQFF,TGTGCCATGATAGATTTGCAGGGGGCGGCTAGCGGGAATCTTCGGAATGAGCAGTTCTTC
TRBJ2-3,TRBV15,.,.,CATSRPKLGPTDTQYF,TGTGCCACCAGCAGACCTAAACTTGGACCCACAGATACGCAGTATTTT
TRBJ1-2,TRBV7-9,.,.,CASSPGQPGNYGYTF,TGTGCCAGCAGCCCCGGGCAGCCTGGGAACTATGGCTACACCTTC
TRBJ1-1,TRBV7-3,.,.,CASSSGRGNTEAFF,TGTGCCAGCAGCTCGGGACGGGGGAACACTGAAGCTTTCTTT
TRBJ1-6,TRBV7-9,.,.,CASSLGSDSPLHF,TGTGCCAGCAGCTTAGGCTCAGATTCACCCCTCCACTTT
TRBJ1-5,TRBV28,.,.,CASSPGVGQPQHF,TGTGCCAGCAGTCCAGGGGTAGGTCAGCCCCAGCATTTT
TRBJ2-1,TRBV7-3,.,.,CASSFLGGKRNEQFF,TGTGCCAGCAGCTTTCTAGGGGGAAAGCGCAATGAGCAGTTCTTC